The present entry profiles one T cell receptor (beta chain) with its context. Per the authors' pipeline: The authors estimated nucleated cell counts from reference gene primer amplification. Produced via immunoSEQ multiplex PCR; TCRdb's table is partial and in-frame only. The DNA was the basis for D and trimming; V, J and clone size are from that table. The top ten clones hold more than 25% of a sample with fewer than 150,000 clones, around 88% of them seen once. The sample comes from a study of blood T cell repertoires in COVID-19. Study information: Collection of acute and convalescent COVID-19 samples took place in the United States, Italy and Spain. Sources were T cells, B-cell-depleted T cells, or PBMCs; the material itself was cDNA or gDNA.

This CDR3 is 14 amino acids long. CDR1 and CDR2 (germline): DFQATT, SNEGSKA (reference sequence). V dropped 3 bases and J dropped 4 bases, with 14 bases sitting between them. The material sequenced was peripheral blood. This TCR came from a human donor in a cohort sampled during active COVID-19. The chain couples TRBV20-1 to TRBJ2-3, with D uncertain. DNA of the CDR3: TGCAGTGCTAGTCACACCCCATCCGCAGATACGCAGTATTTT. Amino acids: CSASHTPSADTQYF.